This section outlines one T cell receptor beta chain sequence together with its context. Trimming removed 0 bases at V and 1 base at J, with 9 bases between. The germline gives CDR1 MGHRA, CDR2 YSYEKL. The CDR3 contains 16 residues. The source of the sample is a study of blood T cell repertoires in COVID-19. Study-level information: Acute and convalescent COVID-19 specimens originated in the United States, Italy and Spain. T cells, B-cell-depleted T cells, or PBMCs provided the cDNA or gDNA that served as material.

Per the original data handling: From reference gene primer amplification, estimates of nucleated cell counts were derived. Only in-frame clones appear in the TCRdb table, and some are missing; sequencing was by immunoSEQ multiplex PCR. From that table come the V and J calls and clone size; the DNA was used to work out D and trimming. The data contain 160,000 or so clones, 75% to 90% of them singletons. The TCR originated in a woman between 40 and 55 years old with acute or convalescent COVID-19. Specimen: peripheral blood. V usage is TRBV4-1 and J usage is TRBJ2-2; D remains ambiguous. In nucleotides, the CDR3 is TGCGCCAGCAGCCAAGAACGTTACTGGAACACCGGGGAGCTGTTTTTT. Translated: CASSQERYWNTGELFF.